The 20 T cell receptor beta chains reported below all come from one sample, sequenced in a study of shared clonotypes between healthy human individuals. TCRdb keeps only in-frame clones here, not all; method: immunoSEQ multiplex PCR. The data contain over a million clones, 75% to 80% of them singletons. Sequencing was performed on memory CD4+ T cells from PBMCs. Subset in this sample: CD45RA-negative fraction. These receptors came from a man between 18 and 35 years old in good health. Some clones in this sample may be carry-over from other donors' samples.

The chain links TRBV27 to TRBJ2-7, with D perhaps TRBD2 (6 bases). Germline CDR1 and CDR2: MNHEY and SMNVEV (reference sequence). The V end lost 5 bases, the J end lost 3 bases, and 17 bases lay between the germline ends. The CDR3 is made up of 15 amino acids. The CDR3 DNA follows: TGTGCCAGCAGTCCCGAGGTTGGCGGGATCTACGAGCAGTACTTC. This codes for CASSPEVGGIYEQYF.

The chain links TRBV29-1 to TRBJ2-1; 13 bases agree with TRBD2. Per the germline V gene, CDR1 is SQVTM and CDR2 is ANQGSEA. This CDR3 region has 13 residues. Trimming removed 7 bases from V and 9 bases from J; junction bases left unmatched: 6. The CDR3 DNA reads as TGCAGCGGCCGGACTAGCGGGAGTTTTGAGCAGTTCTTC. This codes for CSGRTSGSFEQFF.

In its sample, this clone was seen once. The rearrangement joins TRBV18 to TRBJ1-1; 7 nucleotides match TRBD1. V dropped 0 bases and J dropped 5; count of bases not matched to a gene: 9. Germline-derived CDR1 and CDR2 are KGHSH and LQKENI. The CDR3 covers 16 residues. CDR3 sequence: CASSPPRAGGVTEAFF. CDR3 coding DNA: TGTGCCAGCTCACCACCTCGGGCAGGGGGGGTTACTGAAGCTTTCTTT. The entire variable domain, with the rest obtained from reference TRBV18 and TRBJ1-1, is as follows: NAGVMQNPRHLVRRRGQEARLRCSPMKGHSHVYWYRQLPEEGLKFMVYLQKENIIDESGMPKERFSAEFPKEGPSILRIQQVVRGDSAAYFCASSPPRAGGVTEAFFGQGTRLTVV.

V is TRBV10-2 and J is TRBJ2-5; the match to TRBD1 covers 10 bases. With the DNA end fitting TRBJ2-7 better, the J assignment may be wrong. The germline V gene encodes CDR1 WSHSY and CDR2 SAAADI. The CDR3 covers 14 residues. The CDR3 is CASLDRGSSYEQYF. Here the CDR3 DNA reads TGCGCCAGCTTGGACAGGGGGAGCTCCTACGAGCAGTACTTC.

The genes are TRBV27 and TRBJ2-5; 11 positions agree with TRBD2. The junction had 3 bases not matched to a gene; V was cut back by 5 bases and J by 4 bases. In germline, CDR1 is MNHEY, CDR2 SMNVEV (reference sequence). The CDR3 length is 14 residues. CDR3 DNA: TGTGCCAGCAGTACCGGGACTAGCGGAGAGACCCAGTACTTC. Translating gives CASSTGTSGETQYF.

This chain joins TRBV14 and TRBJ2-2, with 7 nucleotides matching TRBD1. Germline CDR1 SGHDN, CDR2 FVKESK. With 3 bases clipped from V and 9 bases from J, the junction kept 13 bases outside the gene matches. The CDR3 has 16 residues. CDR3 sequence: CASSHRMGQPYRELFF. In DNA form, the CDR3 reads TGTGCCAGCAGCCACCGAATGGGACAGCCCTACCGGGAGCTGTTTTTT.

This rearrangement joins TRBV19 to TRBJ1-5; TRBD1 aligns across 8 bases. After removal of 4 bases from V and 7 bases from J, the junction contained 6 bases not matched to a gene. This CDR3 comprises 14 residues. Per the germline V gene, CDR1 is LNHDA and CDR2 is SQIVND (reference sequence). CDR3 bases: TGTGCCAGTAGTACGACAGGGGCTTGGCAGCCCCAGCATTTT. Residues: CASSTTGAWQPQHF.

The rearrangement links TRBV18 to TRBJ1-2; D gene ambiguous. The CDR3 has 14 amino acids. Germline assignment: CDR1 KGHSH and CDR2 LQKENI. V lost 1 base, J lost 3 bases, and 9 bases lay in between. The CDR3 region is CASSPLSTDYGYTF. CDR3 DNA: TGTGCCAGCTCACCACTCAGCACGGACTATGGCTACACCTTC.

This clone was seen a handful of times. This chain links TRBV7-3 with TRBJ2-1; TRBD2 aligns across 10 bases. Germline lookup yields CDR1 SGHTA and CDR2 FQGTGA. The CDR3 loop spans 16 amino acids. V shed 5 bases and J 5 bases; nucleotides not matched to a gene: 9. The CDR3 loop reads CASSPPPSGSHNEQFF. CDR3 DNA: TGTGCCAGCAGCCCCCCCCCTAGCGGGAGCCACAATGAGCAGTTCTTC.

The V gene is TRBV11-3, the J gene TRBJ2-3, with unresolved D. CDR3 length equals 14 residues. Deletions cut 0 bases from V and 2 bases from J, with 6 bases between. The V gene's germline CDR1 is SGHNT and CDR2 YENEEA. The CDR3 DNA follows: TGTGCCAGCAGCTTAGAGGTCGCCACAGATACGCAGTATTTT. Protein sequence: CASSLEVATDTQYF. The variable domain in full, completed from reference TRBV11-3 and TRBJ2-3, reads EAGVVQSPRYKIIEKKQPVAFWCNPISGHNTLYWYLQNLGQGPELLIRYENEEAVDDSQLPKDRFSAERLKGVDSTLKIQPAELGDSAVYLCASSLEVATDTQYFGPGTRLTVL.

This clone showed up just a few times. This sequence may be a read error, since a much larger clone differs from it by one base. The chain combines TRBV6-6 with TRBJ1-5, with D hard to call. Trimming cost V 7 bases and J 1 base, with 5 bases left between them. Germline lookup yields CDR1 MNHNY and CDR2 SVGAGI (reference sequence). This CDR3 contains 12 residues. CDR3 loop: CASMRSNQPQHF. As DNA, the CDR3 is TGTGCCAGCATGAGGAGCAATCAGCCCCAGCATTTT.

The chain combines TRBV4-2 with TRBJ1-4; D uncertain. The CDR3 extends over 16 amino acids. The germline gives CDR1 LGHNA, CDR2 YNFKEQ. Deletions cut 0 bases from V and 8 bases from J, with 16 bases between. Here the CDR3 DNA reads TGTGCCAGCAGCCAAGAAAGGCCAGGCCTCGGAGAAAAACTGTTTTTT. This encodes CASSQERPGLGEKLFF.

V gene TRBV15 combines with J gene TRBJ1-1; perhaps TRBD1 as D (5 bases). The germline V gene has CDR1 LNHNV and CDR2 YYDKDF (reference sequence). There are 14 residues in the CDR3. Trimming shortened V by 10 bases and J by 1 base, and 16 bases separated the two germline ends. DNA of the CDR3: TGTGCCAGCAGATCGGGGGTACCGAACACTGAAGCTTTCTTT. Protein product: CASRSGVPNTEAFF.

The rearrangement links TRBV4-1 to TRBJ2-2; 8 bases fit TRBD2. Losses at the gene ends were 2 bases for V and 2 bases for J; bases not matched to a gene: 1. This CDR3 has 15 residues. CDR1 and CDR2 (germline): MGHRA, YSYEKL. CDR3 region: CASSQTSGNTGELFF. The CDR3 region has the DNA TGCGCCAGCAGCCAAACTAGCGGTAACACCGGGGAGCTGTTTTTT.

This clone was observed many times. Other DNA sequences in the sample encode the same CDR3. The V gene is TRBV9, the J gene TRBJ2-1; 8 nucleotides align to TRBD2. Germline loops: CDR1 SGDLS, CDR2 YYNGEE. This CDR3 is built from 15 residues. Unmatched junction bases numbered 11, after V lost 4 bases and J lost 8 bases. The CDR3 DNA sequence: TGTGCCAGCAGCTTTACCGGGACTAGAGGGGATGAGCAGTTCTTC. This translates into CASSFTGTRGDEQFF.

V gene TRBV11-2 combines with J gene TRBJ2-2, with TRBD2 matching 10 bases. CDR1 is SGHAT, CDR2 FQNNGV, per germline. V shed 7 bases and J 1 base; nucleotides not matched to a gene: 6. The CDR3 has 16 residues. CDR3 nucleotide sequence: TGTGCCAGCATGCTCATAGCGGGAGGGAACACCGGGGAGCTGTTTTTT. It specifies CASMLIAGGNTGELFF.

As regards this clone: A much more abundant neighbour one base away suggests this may be a read error. Other DNA variants within this sample encode the same CDR3. J is TRBJ1-2 and V is TRBV11-2; D gene uncertain. V lost 1 base and J lost 8, with 11 bases in between. Germline values: CDR1 SGHAT, CDR2 FQNNGV. The CDR3 runs to 13 residues. The CDR3 loop reads CASSLVRGSGYTF. As DNA, the CDR3 is TGTGCCAGCAGCTTAGTCCGAGGCAGCGGCTACACCTTC. Using reference TRBV11-2 and TRBJ1-2 for the parts outside the CDR3, the full variable domain is EAGVAQSPRYKIIEKRQSVAFWCNPISGHATLYWYQQILGQGPKLLIQFQNNGVVDDSQLPKDRFSAERLKGVDSTLKIQPAKLEDSAVYLCASSLVRGSGYTFGSGTRLTVV.

The chain is built from TRBV7-8 and TRBJ2-7; possibly TRBD2 for D (6 bases). From germline, CDR1 is SGHVS and CDR2 FQNEAQ. The CDR3 has 15 residues. With 5 bases removed from V and 1 base from J, the gap between germline ends came to 15 bases. CDR3 residues: CASSVTGLRSYEQYF. The CDR3 DNA reads as TGTGCCAGCAGCGTCACGGGACTCCGATCCTACGAGCAGTACTTC.

The gene calls are TRBV9 and TRBJ1-4, with TRBD1 matching over 10 bases. There are 14 residues in the CDR3. Trimming at V came to 2 bases and at J to 7 bases, leaving 2 bases not matched to a gene. The V gene's germline CDR1 is SGDLS and CDR2 YYNGEE. The CDR3 region is CASSVDRGREKLFF. DNA of the CDR3: TGTGCCAGCAGCGTCGACAGGGGGCGTGAAAAACTGTTTTTT.

The gene calls are TRBV30 and TRBJ1-5, with D uncertain. The V gene's germline CDR1 is GTSNPN and CDR2 SVGIG (reference sequence). Deletions cut 2 bases from V and 0 bases from J, with 5 bases between. There are 13 residues in the CDR3. Here the CDR3 DNA reads TGTGCCTGGAGTTACGATAGCAATCAGCCCCAGCATTTT. Its translation: CAWSYDSNQPQHF.